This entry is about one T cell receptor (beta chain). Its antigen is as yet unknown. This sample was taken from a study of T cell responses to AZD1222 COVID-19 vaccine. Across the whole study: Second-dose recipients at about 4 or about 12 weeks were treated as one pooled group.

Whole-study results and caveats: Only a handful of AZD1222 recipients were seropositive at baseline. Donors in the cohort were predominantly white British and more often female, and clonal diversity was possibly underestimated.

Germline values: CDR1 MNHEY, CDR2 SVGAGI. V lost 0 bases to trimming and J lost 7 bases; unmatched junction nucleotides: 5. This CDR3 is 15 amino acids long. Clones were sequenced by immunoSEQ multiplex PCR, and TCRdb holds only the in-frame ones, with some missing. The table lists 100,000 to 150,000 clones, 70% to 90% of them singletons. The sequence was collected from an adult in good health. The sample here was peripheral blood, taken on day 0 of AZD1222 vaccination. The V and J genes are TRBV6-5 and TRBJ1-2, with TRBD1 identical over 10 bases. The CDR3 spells CASSYSGTGVGGYTF. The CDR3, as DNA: TGTGCCAGCAGTTACTCAGGGACAGGGGTCGGTGGCTACACCTTC.